This T cell receptor (beta chain) was identified in a study of T cell responses to AZD1222 COVID-19 vaccine. General study points: Targets within unmutated variant regions were reportedly found for nearly half of spike-specific TCRs. AZD1222 recipients seropositive at baseline numbered only 5 or 6. Breadth and depth of Spike-specific TCRs rose after two AZD1222 doses. Clonal diversity may have been underestimated in mostly white British donors.

To note about this clone: The antigen is undetermined.

The assay was immunoSEQ multiplex PCR, and TCRdb's table has in-frame clones only and misses some. Altogether about 160,000 clones are present, about 92% being singletons, with the ten largest covering about 3.3%. Germline V gives CDR1 LNHDA, CDR2 SQIVND (reference sequence). Deletions cut 1 base from V and 7 bases from J, with 13 bases between. The CDR3 sequence is 15 residues long. The sequencing here drew on peripheral blood, taken 28 days after the second AZD1222 dose. This sequence originates from an adult who received the AZD1222 COVID-19 vaccine. This sequence joins TRBV19 and TRBJ2-2; D is perhaps TRBD2 (7 bases). CDR3 bases: TGTGCCAGTAGTATAGCGGCAGGGGAGGGCGGGGAGCTGTTTTTT. Its translation is CASSIAAGEGGELFF. The whole variable domain, filled in from reference TRBV19 and TRBJ2-2, reads DGGITQSPKYLFRKEGQNVTLSCEQNLNHDAMYWYRQDPGQGLRLIYYSQIVNDFQKGDIAEGYSVSREKKESFPLTVTSAQKNPTAFYLCASSIAAGEGGELFFGEGSRLTVL.